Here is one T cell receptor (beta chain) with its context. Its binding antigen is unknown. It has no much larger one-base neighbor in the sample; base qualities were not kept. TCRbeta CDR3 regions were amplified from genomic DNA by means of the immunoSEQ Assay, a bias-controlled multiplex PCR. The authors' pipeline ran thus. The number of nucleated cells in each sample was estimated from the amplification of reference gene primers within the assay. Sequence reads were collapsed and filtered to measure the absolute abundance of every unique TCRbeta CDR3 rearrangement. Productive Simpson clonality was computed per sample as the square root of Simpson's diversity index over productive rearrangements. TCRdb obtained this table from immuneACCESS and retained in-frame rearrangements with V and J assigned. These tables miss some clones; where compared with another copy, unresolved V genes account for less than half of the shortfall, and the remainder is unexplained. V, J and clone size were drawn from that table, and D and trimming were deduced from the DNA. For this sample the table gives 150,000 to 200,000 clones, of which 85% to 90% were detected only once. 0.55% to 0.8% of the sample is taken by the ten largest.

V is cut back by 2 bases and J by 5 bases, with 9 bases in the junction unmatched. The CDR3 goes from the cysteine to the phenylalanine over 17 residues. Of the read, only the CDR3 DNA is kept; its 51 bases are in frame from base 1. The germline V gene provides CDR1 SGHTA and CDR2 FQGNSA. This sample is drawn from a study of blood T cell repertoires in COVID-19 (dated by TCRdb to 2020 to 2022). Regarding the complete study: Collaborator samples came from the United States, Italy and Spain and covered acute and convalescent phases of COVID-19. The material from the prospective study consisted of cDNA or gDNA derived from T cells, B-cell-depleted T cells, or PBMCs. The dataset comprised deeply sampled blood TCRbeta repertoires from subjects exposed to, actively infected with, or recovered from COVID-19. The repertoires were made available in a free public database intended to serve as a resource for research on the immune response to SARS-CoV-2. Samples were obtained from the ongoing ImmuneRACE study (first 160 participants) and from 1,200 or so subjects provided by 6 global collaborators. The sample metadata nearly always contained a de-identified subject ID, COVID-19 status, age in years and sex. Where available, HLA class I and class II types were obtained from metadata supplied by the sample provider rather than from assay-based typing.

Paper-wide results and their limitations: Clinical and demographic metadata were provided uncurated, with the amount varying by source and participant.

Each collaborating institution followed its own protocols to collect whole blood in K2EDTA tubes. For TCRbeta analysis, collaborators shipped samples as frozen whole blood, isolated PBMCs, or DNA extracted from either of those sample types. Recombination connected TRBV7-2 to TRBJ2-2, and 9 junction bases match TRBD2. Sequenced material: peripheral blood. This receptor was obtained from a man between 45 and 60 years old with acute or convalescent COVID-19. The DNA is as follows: TGTGCCAGCAGCTTATTTATGGCGGGAGGGGGAACCGGGGAGCTGTTTTTT. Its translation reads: CASSLFMAGGGTGELFF.